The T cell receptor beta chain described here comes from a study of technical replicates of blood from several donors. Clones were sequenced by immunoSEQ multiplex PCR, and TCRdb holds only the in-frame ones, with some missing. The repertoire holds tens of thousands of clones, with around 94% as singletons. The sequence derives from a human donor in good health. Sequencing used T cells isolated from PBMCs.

The chain's CDR3 is CAISGRGFDDTQYF. The CDR3, as DNA: TGTGCCATCAGTGGCAGGGGGTTCGATGATACGCAGTATTTT. The chain uses TRBV10-3 and TRBJ2-3; TRBD1 aligns across 7 bases. The CDR3 has 14 residues. V shed 4 bases, J shed 6 bases, and the junction held 7 bases outside the gene matches. CDR1 and CDR2 from the germline V gene are ENHRY and SYGVKD.